One and the same sample provided the 23 T cell receptor beta chains below, sequenced in a study of identical twins. MiXCR, applied by TCRdb to the 5' RACE reads, yields one record per CDR3 protein. The sample contains some 440,000 distinct CDR3 sequences, 24% of which appear only once. These data also featured in a second study, about T cells expressing NK-cell markers.

The sequencing sample was made of CD4+ T cells sorted from blood. All receptors derive from a woman aged 18-29 years in good health.

The chain carries TRBV5-1 and TRBJ2-1; maybe TRBD2 (6 bases). Deletions cut 1 base from V and 10 bases from J, with 12 bases between. The CDR3 length is 13 residues. Per germline, CDR1 SGHRS and CDR2 YFSETQ. The CDR3: CASSLRRGNEQFF. The CDR3 bases are TGCGCCAGCAGCTTGCGACGGGGGAACGAGCAGTTCTTC.

The chain employs TRBV20-1 and TRBJ2-7; D assignment may be TRBD1 or TRBD2 (6 bases each). The V end was cut by 1 base, the J end by 2 bases, with 24 bases between. Germline CDR1 DFQATT, CDR2 SNEGSKA (reference sequence). The CDR3 sequence is 18 residues long. CDR3 amino acids: CSARGPLVGGSSTYEQYF. In DNA form, the CDR3 reads TGCAGTGCTAGAGGCCCCCTTGTAGGGGGGTCTTCAACCTACGAGCAGTACTTC.

The J gene is TRBJ2-1, the V gene TRBV20-1; 11 bases agree with TRBD1. V lost 5 bases to trimming and J lost 8 bases; unmatched junction nucleotides: 11. The length of the CDR3 is 15 residues. Per the germline V gene, CDR1 is DFQATT and CDR2 is SNEGSKA (reference sequence). CDR3 DNA sequence: TGCAGTGCTTTAACCTGGGACAGGGGGTTGGATGAGCAGTTCTTC. Protein product: CSALTWDRGLDEQFF.

V and J are TRBV12-3 or TRBV12-4 and TRBJ1-4, with a weak D call TRBD1 (5 bases). V gave up 8 bases and J gave up 10 bases, with 14 bases separating them. This CDR3 is 12 amino acids long. CDR3: CASGDGRGKLFF. CDR3 bases: TGTGCCAGCGGGGACGGAAGAGGAAAACTGTTTTTT.

This clonotype has just a few counts. The V call is TRBV20-1, the J call TRBJ2-5; D gene uncertain. Between the trimmed V and J ends, which lost 1 base and 7 bases, there was a span of 10 bases. The germline V gene encodes CDR1 DFQATT and CDR2 SNEGSKA (reference sequence). The CDR3 length is 12 residues. In DNA form, the CDR3 reads TGCAGTGCTAGAGGGGTGTCGGCGACCCAGTACTTC. Translating gives CSARGVSATQYF.

This clonotype turned up a few times. The chain employs TRBV29-1 and TRBJ1-1; no clear D. CDR1 is SQVTM, CDR2 ANQGSEA, per germline. V was pared by 4 bases and J by 1 base, with 13 bases between. The CDR3 is 14 amino acids. The CDR3 is CSVVPGNRNTEAFF. The CDR3 DNA reads as TGCAGCGTTGTGCCCGGGAACCGGAACACTGAAGCTTTCTTT.

This clonotype occurred a few times. In DNA form, the CDR3 reads TGTGCCACCCAAACAGATACGCAGTATTTT. This codes for CATQTDTQYF. The chain is built from TRBV21-1 and TRBJ2-3. TRBV21-1 has pseudogene status. This CDR3 comprises 10 residues.

This clonotype has more than one count but fewer than ten. The chain links TRBV15 to TRBJ2-2, with D possibly matching TRBD1 (7 bases). This CDR3 comprises 15 residues. Per the germline V gene, CDR1 is LNHNV and CDR2 is YYDKDF (reference sequence). Trimming took 1 base from V and 3 from J, leaving 9 bases between them. The CDR3 region has the DNA TGTGCCACCAGCAGAGCCAGGGGGGACACCGGGGAGCTGTTTTTT. It translates to CATSRARGDTGELFF.

The genes are TRBV4-1 and TRBJ2-4; TRBD1 agrees at 9 bases. The CDR3 has 16 residues. Germline V gene data show CDR1 as MGHRA and CDR2 as YSYEKL. V shed 1 base and J 5 bases; nucleotides not matched to a gene: 6. In DNA form, the CDR3 reads TGCGCCAGCAGCCAAGGTTGGGGACAGGGCCAAAACATTCAGTACTTC. This sequence encodes CASSQGWGQGQNIQYF.

This chain joins TRBV7-6 and TRBJ2-7, with TRBD2 matching 8 bases. CDR3 length equals 15 residues. Germline CDR1 is SGHVS and CDR2 is FNYEAQ. Trimming took 5 bases from V and 4 from J; bases not matched to a gene: 10. This CDR3 reads CASSPRGGGRYEQYF. The CDR3 DNA reads as TGTGCCAGCAGCCCCCGGGGGGGCGGGAGGTACGAGCAGTACTTC.

This clonotype came up a few times. The chain is built from TRBV12-3 or TRBV12-4 and TRBJ2-7; 7 bases map to TRBD1. This CDR3 has 16 residues. V trimming: 6 bases; J trimming: 6 bases; junction bases outside the gene matches: 17. CDR3 region: CASSPIGDSPQREQYF. DNA for the CDR3: TGTGCCAGCAGCCCCATAGGGGACAGCCCACAACGCGAGCAGTACTTC.

V and J are TRBV6-2 or TRBV6-3 and TRBJ2-7, with 8 bases matching TRBD1. Germline assignment: CDR1 MNHEY and CDR2 SVGEGT. The CDR3 runs to 15 residues. Trimming cost V 6 bases and J 5 bases; bases outside gene matches: 12. In DNA, the CDR3 is TGTGCCAGCAGGGGACCCAGGGGGCGCCACCACGAGCAGTACTTC. Its protein is CASRGPRGRHHEQYF.

This clonotype appeared a few times. V usage is TRBV20-1 and J usage is TRBJ1-1, with D possibly TRBD1 on 5 matching bases. The germline gives CDR1 DFQATT, CDR2 SNEGSKA (reference sequence). Trimming stripped 5 bases from V and 11 bases from J, with 21 bases between. The CDR3 spans 13 residues. As DNA, the CDR3 is TGCAGTGCTCCCCGGGACCGACTGGTGGACGCTTTCTTT. Translated: CSAPRDRLVDAFF.

The rearrangement uses TRBV11-2 and TRBJ2-1; D is undetermined. The CDR3 extends over 13 amino acids. Per germline, CDR1 SGHAT and CDR2 FQNNGV. V lost 0 bases and J lost 7, with 7 bases in between. Here the CDR3 reads CASSLEVGNEQFF. In DNA form, the CDR3 reads TGTGCCAGCAGCTTAGAGGTGGGGAATGAGCAGTTCTTC.

This clonotype has just a few counts. The V gene is TRBV7-9, the J gene TRBJ2-5; TRBD1 agrees at 7 bases. Germline CDR1 SEHNR, CDR2 FQNEAQ (reference sequence). With V trimmed by 5 bases and J by 5 bases, 8 bases remained unmatched. The length of the CDR3 is 14 residues. The CDR3 DNA reads TGTGCCAGCAGCCTTTGGGACAGAGCTGAGACCCAGTACTTC. It translates to CASSLWDRAETQYF.

Only a few counts were recorded for this clonotype. The chain employs TRBV7-2 and TRBJ2-7; D may be TRBD2 (5 bases). CDR3 length: 13 amino acids. V was shortened by 5 bases and J by 8 bases, with 16 bases between the two germline ends. Germline V lookup: CDR1 SGHTA, CDR2 FQGNSA. CDR3 sequence: CASSQDFLRQQYF. CDR3 nucleotides: TGTGCCAGCAGCCAGGACTTTCTGAGGCAGCAGTACTTC.

This clonotype was counted a few times. The chain couples TRBV6-5 to TRBJ2-7; D may be TRBD2 (6 bases). V was shortened by 3 bases and J by 0 bases, with 9 bases between the two germline ends. CDR1 is MNHEY, CDR2 SVGAGI, per germline. CDR3 length: 14 residues. CDR3 in amino acids: CASSYSGSSYEQYF. Written as DNA, the CDR3 is TGTGCCAGCAGTTATAGCGGCTCCTCCTACGAGCAGTACTTC.

The chain recombines TRBV20-1 with TRBJ2-7; D is unresolved. The V and J ends lost 5 bases and 2 bases respectively, with 16 bases between them. The CDR3 extends over 14 amino acids. Germline assignment: CDR1 DFQATT and CDR2 SNEGSKA (reference sequence). The CDR3 is CSAWSLERAYEQYF. The CDR3 DNA reads TGCAGTGCTTGGTCCCTTGAGCGAGCCTACGAGCAGTACTTC.

The chain is built from TRBV4-2 and TRBJ2-2; 12 positions agree with TRBD2. The CDR3 is 19 amino acids. After removal of 2 bases from V and 1 base from J, the junction contained 8 bases not matched to a gene. Germline-derived CDR1 and CDR2 are LGHNA and YNFKEQ. CDR3 loop: CASSQRVGLAGWNTGELFF. The DNA of the CDR3 is TGTGCCAGCAGCCAACGCGTGGGACTAGCGGGCTGGAACACCGGGGAGCTGTTTTTT.

The rearrangement uses TRBV5-1 and TRBJ2-2; a possible D gene is TRBD1 (6 bases). The CDR3 is 15 residues long. Germline CDR1 and CDR2: SGHRS and YFSETQ. Trimming took off 4 bases at V and 2 bases at J, with 12 bases between the two ends. The CDR3 region has the DNA TGCGCCAGCAGCGTACAGGGACCCAACACCGGGGAGCTGTTTTTT. It specifies CASSVQGPNTGELFF.

This clonotype has just a few counts. V is TRBV18 and J is TRBJ2-1, with D unclear. CDR3 size: 15 residues. The ends were cut back, 5 bases at V and 1 base at J, with 12 bases in the middle. Germline CDR1 reads KGHSH; CDR2 reads LQKENI. CDR3: CASSLGRLSYNEQFF. Here the CDR3 DNA reads TGTGCCAGCTCATTAGGCCGCTTATCCTACAATGAGCAGTTCTTC.

In its sample, this clonotype was seen a few times. The CDR3 region has the DNA TGTGCCAGCAGCATGGGACAGCAAAACTACGAGCAGTACTTC. Protein: CASSMGQQNYEQYF. The chain is built from TRBV21-1 and TRBJ2-7; the table gives TRBD1 as D, unverified against the DNA. TRBV21-1 counts as a pseudogene. There are 14 residues in the CDR3.

The chain uses TRBV5-5 and TRBJ2-1; D is possibly TRBD2 (6 bases). The CDR3 totals 17 residues. Germline CDR1 SGHKS, CDR2 YYEKEE (reference sequence). V dropped 3 bases and J dropped 0 bases, with 16 bases sitting between them. The chain's CDR3 is CASSSEGTSFSYNEQFF. The CDR3 DNA follows: TGTGCCAGCAGCTCCGAAGGGACTTCCTTCTCCTACAATGAGCAGTTCTTC.